Included here is one T cell receptor (beta chain) sequence, with context. This clone was counted a few times. Its antigen remains undetermined. Within one base of it there is no much larger clone, and no base qualities were kept. The cohort was made up of approximately 670 healthy bone marrow donors. All cohort members were sampled while nominally healthy, although unrecorded immune exposures were likely present. The donor was CMV seronegative and belonged to the group of 352 seronegative cohort members. Every donor gave a peripheral blood sample, and the peripheral blood mononuclear cells from that sample were used for TCR beta sequencing. The Qiagen DNeasy Blood Extraction Kit was used to extract genomic DNA from the blood cell samples. The sample comes from a study of cytomegalovirus exposure and HLA in healthy donors (dated by TCRdb to about 2017). Some background on the complete study: In an earlier analysis of under 600 of the donors, about 270 Gb of sequence data and some 100 million unique TCR beta sequences from some 170 million T cells were reported. The genetic ancestry cluster associated with self-reported Caucasian donors included roughly four fifths of the roughly 390 genotyped donors. Among 398 genotyped donors of the cohort, an average of approximately 240,000 unique TCR beta nucleotide sequences were sequenced per donor, roughly 20% of them non-productive. High-throughput TCR immunosequencing, statistical association of individual TCRs with disease status, and machine learning were combined to predict cytomegalovirus infection status. All discovery cohort repertoires had been generated on a single sequencing platform. Both class I and class II loci were covered by HLA typing, at four-digit resolution. Rather than using new phenotypic data, the later analysis identified candidate immune exposures from TCR beta sequences and from how often those sequences occurred across donors. The study was designed to test whether signatures of past pathogen exposure could be identified by cataloging public T cell receptors. The study profiled the T cell repertoires of hundreds of subjects by immunosequencing and related them to cytomegalovirus serostatus. Donor age, sex, ethnicity and CMV serostatus were compiled alongside the repertoire data. In a later genetic analysis, genome-wide SNP genotypes for about 60% of the 666 donors were used, and that subset was treated as a discovery cohort. An earlier analysis of 500 to 750 of the donors applied high-throughput TCR beta sequencing to assess whether each TCR beta V gene segment acted as functional or pseudogenic. About 300 gigabases of sequencing data and roughly 90 million unique TCR sequences were included in an early release covering 500 to 750 HLA-typed donors. The number of typed donors differed by locus: roughly 629-640 for A, B, C, DRB1 and DQB1; some 500 for DQA1; over 600 for DPA1; and roughly 470 for DPB1. In a later analysis, previously published TCR beta repertoires from 500 to 750 donors were re-analyzed and high-resolution HLA genotyping was added so that TCR occurrence patterns could be studied. Four to six DR-DQ haplotypes were handled as single units for association and clustering, since linkage in the cohort was strong. Along with the approximately 700-subject first cohort, a separate validation cohort of 120 different subjects was used. Points the paper makes about the study in general: According to a later analysis, parvovirus B19, influenza, CMV and Epstein-Barr virus appeared linked to several top co-occurrence clusters. Only TCR beta chains were sequenced in this cohort, and the absence of alpha or paired-chain data limited detectable features. CMV serostatus was the only immune exposure information available for the cohort. An earlier analysis of approximately 530 of the donors showed that most TCR beta V segments appeared in productive rearrangements either about 87% or about 30% of the time, which broadly matched IMGT annotations. Specific HLA alleles were associated with some 15,000 TCR beta sequences at a false discovery rate of 0.05 in a later analysis. In vitro tests confirmed that three of the cytomegalovirus-associated TCR beta chains recognize cytomegalovirus antigens. Most TCR sequences were seen in very few donors, while some public TCRs were found in many individuals. The study listed approximately 150 TCR beta chains as associated with cytomegalovirus. A further reported finding was that TCR beta sequences accurately predicted the HLA-A and HLA-B alleles for most subjects in the first cohort. Presence/absence analyses assumed roughly uniform sequencing depth across donors, an assumption that may not hold. According to a later analysis, most CMV-associated TCR beta chains appeared to be HLA-restricted, and the HLA associations seemed to be driven largely by CMV exposure. V-gene and J-gene trimming of TCR beta chains was associated with a missense DCLRE1C variant in a later genetic analysis, and the association was replicated in an independent cohort. In a later analysis, HLA-associated TCR beta chains showed more clonal expansion and lower generation probabilities than non-associated chains that were equally common. A later genetic analysis reported fewer N-insertions in productive TCRs among donors in an Asian-associated ancestry cluster than the approximately 700-donor mean. The classifier was reported to diagnose cytomegalovirus status with high specificity and sensitivity in both the original and validation cohorts. Fewer than 20 rarely observed V segments, including chromosome 9 orphons, were excluded from the earlier analysis of about 600 of the donors because counts were too low. According to the authors, the approach could potentially be generalized to other disease states and immunological phenotypes. HLA typing was unavailable for some donors at each locus, so association tests used only the typed subset. A cluster of highly shared sequence variants was judged likely to represent a technical artifact of the sequencing pipeline. When HLA alleles, especially DR and DQ, strongly co-occurred, attributing TCR associations to individual alleles was difficult. A later analysis found that TCR association rates varied across HLA loci, with DRB1 alleles showing the most associated TCRs and HLA-C alleles the fewest. Correlated functional status among segregating V segments might reflect linkage disequilibrium, but an unknown experimental factor could not be ruled out.

The method was the immunoSEQ multiplex PCR assay. A mixture of 60 forward primers for TCR Vbeta segments and 13 reverse primers for TCR Jbeta segments was used in the multiplex PCR. Amplification of the CDR3 region of rearranged TCR beta genes was performed with a multiplex PCR assay on genomic DNA. Amplified TCR beta libraries were sequenced as 87-base-pair reads on the Illumina HiSeq System. The authors processed their data as follows. A later analysis tallied roughly 80 million unique TCR beta chains across the 640 or so repertoires, and around 10 million of those chains were shared by two or more donors. Raw reads were error-corrected and collapsed into unique sequences by a nearest-neighbor algorithm in which closely related sequences were merged to remove PCR and sequencing errors. CDR3 sequences were aligned to IMGT reference sequences to assign V, D and J gene segments. For a sequence to be retained, at least a six-nucleotide match to both a V gene segment and a J gene segment was required. Rearrangements were classified as productive when the CDR3 lacked stop codons and remained in frame with V and J, and all other rearrangements were classified as non-productive. CDR3 was defined according to IMGT convention as the region running from the second conserved V-encoded cysteine to the conserved J-encoded phenylalanine. Sequences without an unambiguous match to a single V gene segment were excluded from the earlier analysis of 587 of the donors. An earlier analysis of a few hundred of the donors called V segments functional above 56.7% productive rearrangements and segregating when the between-donor standard deviation exceeded 5%. A statistical classification framework was built to diagnose cytomegalovirus status from the catalog of TCR beta chain sequences. In a later analysis, V and J genes were assigned by comparing TCR nucleotide sequences against IMGT/GENE-DB human TR gene sequences. Using the TCRdist pipeline, a later analysis assigned CDR3 sequences along with most-parsimonious VDJ recombination scenarios. In a later analysis, each TCR beta chain was defined by its CDR3 amino acid sequence together with its V-gene family, and reads lacking a unique V-gene family were excluded. As a way to deal with suspected cross-contamination and a sequencing artifact, a later analysis dropped roughly 620 nucleotide sequences that were highly shared and had low generation probability. For each public chain, a later analysis derived a clonal expansion index from normalized ranks of inferred template counts within each repertoire. In a later analysis, generation probabilities were computed with a VDJ recombination model fitted to out-of-frame rearrangements, and the resulting probabilities were checked against IGoR. In a later analysis, hypergeometric tests were used to score TCR-TCR, TCR-HLA and TCR-CMV co-occurrence, with a repertoire-size bias correction applied to TCR pairs. A later analysis estimated false discovery rates by permuting HLA or CMV assignments 20 times. A later analysis grouped co-occurring TCRs with DBSCAN, adding TCRdist sequence similarity when clustering within HLA-allele-positive subsets. For co-occurrence clustering, repertoires with fewer than 30,000 or more than 120,000 public chains were excluded, along with 4 to 6 repertoires with anomalous nucleotide sharing. TCRdb provides this immuneACCESS table in a form limited to in-frame rearrangements. Some clones are lacking; in checked studies, under half of them reflect an unresolved V gene, and why the rest are absent is not known. D and trimming were read from the DNA, whereas the V and J calls and clone size are those reported in that table. The sample yields about 190,000 clones; over 70% were counted once. Less than 4.5% of the sample is in the top ten clones.

What was sequenced was PBMCs. This receptor was taken from a man between 50 and 59 years old in good health and CMV-seronegative.

The DNA sequence reads TGTGCCAGCAGAGACGGACTAGCGAGGGGGACAGATACGCAGTATTTT. The resulting protein is CASRDGLARGTDTQYF. The V gene is TRBV2 and the J gene is TRBJ2-3, with TRBD2 identical over 9 junction bases. Compared with germline, V lacks 6 bases and J lacks 3 bases; bases without a gene match: 10. Sequences SNHLY (CDR1) and FYNNEI (CDR2) are obtained from the germline V gene. The cysteine opens and the phenylalanine closes a CDR3 of 16 amino acids. Here the CDR3 DNA is all that survives: 48 bases in frame from base 1.